These 18 T cell receptor beta chains were all obtained from the same sample, sequenced in a study of T cells expressing NK-cell markers. TCRdb re-called the 5' RACE reads, yielding one record per CDR3 amino acid sequence without DNA. The ten top clones account for 1.4%, within a sample of about 460,000 distinct CDR3 sequences. The sequenced material came from blood T cells: a sorted CD56 or NKG2C T cell subset, CD4+ or CD8+ T cells, or bulk PBMC T cells (not recorded which). The source is a woman in her forties or fifties in good health.

The chain couples TRBV2 to TRBJ2-7; TCRdb's D call of TRBD1 is untestable without DNA. This CDR3 spans 15 amino acids. The germline gives CDR1 SNHLY, CDR2 FYNNEI. CDR3 protein: CASSEVGTGLDEQYF.

The chain is built from TRBV3-1 and TRBJ2-2; checking the TCRdb D call of TRBD2 is not possible without DNA. The CDR3 runs to 16 residues. Germline CDR1 LGHDT, CDR2 YNNKEL (reference sequence). CDR3: CASSQGSGRPTGELFF.

The genes are TRBV4-2 and TRBJ1-5; the TCRdb D gene call, TRBD1, has no DNA to confirm it. This CDR3 has 14 residues. Germline V lookup: CDR1 LGHNA, CDR2 YNFKEQ. Here the CDR3 reads CASSHMDREQPQHF.

This rearrangement joins TRBV4-1 to TRBJ2-4. Germline V gene lookup returns CDR1 MGHRA and CDR2 YSYEKL. This CDR3 spans 15 amino acids. The CDR3 spells CASSQVSPTKNIQYF.

V gene TRBV18 combines with J gene TRBJ2-2. Germline loops: CDR1 KGHSH, CDR2 LQKENI. This CDR3 contains 15 residues. CDR3 protein: CASSIERSAARELFF.

The rearrangement uses TRBV11-3 and TRBJ2-3; without DNA, the TCRdb call of TRBD2 cannot be checked. Germline CDR1 is SGHNT and CDR2 is YENEEA. The CDR3 covers 16 residues. This chain's CDR3 is CASSSTGTRGARTQYF. The complete variable domain, with remaining parts taken from reference TRBV11-3 and TRBJ2-3, reads EAGVVQSPRYKIIEKKQPVAFWCNPISGHNTLYWYLQNLGQGPELLIRYENEEAVDDSQLPKDRFSAERLKGVDSTLKIQPAELGDSAVYLCASSSTGTRGARTQYFGPGTRLTVL.

The V call is TRBV11-2, the J call TRBJ2-1; the TCRdb call, TRBD1, lacks DNA for checking. The CDR3 covers 15 residues. The germline V gene encodes CDR1 SGHAT and CDR2 FQNNGV. The CDR3 loop reads CASSLVRTGLNEQFF.

The chain links TRBV20-1 to TRBJ1-2. CDR3 size: 12 residues. The V gene's germline CDR1 is DFQATT and CDR2 SNEGSKA (reference sequence). CDR3 sequence: CSARDVSYGYTF.

The chain links TRBV6-1 to TRBJ1-5. Germline CDR1 is MNHNS and CDR2 is SASEGT. The CDR3 sequence is 16 residues long. The CDR3 is CASTHGGGVGNQPQHF.

The chain is built from TRBV12-3 or TRBV12-4 and TRBJ2-7; TCRdb's assignment of TRBD1 cannot be checked, as there is no DNA. The CDR3 runs 11 residues. CDR3 sequence reads: CASSYQGEQYF.

The chain is built from TRBV29-1 and TRBJ2-3. The CDR3 is made up of 14 amino acids. Germline-derived CDR1 and CDR2 are SQVTM and ANQGSEA. CDR3 residues: CSVEPMIEADTQYF.

CDR3 loop: CASRPSGNTEAFF. The chain carries TRBV27 and TRBJ1-1. The CDR3 contains 13 residues. Germline V CDR1 and CDR2: MNHEY, SMNVEV (reference sequence).

The V and J genes are TRBV6-2 or TRBV6-3 and TRBJ2-1; TCRdb's D gene call, TRBD2, goes unchecked for lack of DNA. The germline gives CDR1 MNHEY, CDR2 SVGEGT. The CDR3 consists of 21 residues. The CDR3 reads CASSYSHGLAGEPQSYNEQFF.

CDR3 amino acids: CASSEGDLTGEQFF. The genes are TRBV3-1 and TRBJ2-1; the TCRdb D gene call, TRBD1, has no DNA to confirm it. The CDR3 runs 14 residues. Germline V gene sequence: CDR1 LGHDT, CDR2 YNNKEL (reference sequence).

The CDR3 region is CASSSGQGIEPQHF. This sequence joins TRBV5-1 and TRBJ1-5; the TCRdb call, TRBD1, lacks DNA for checking. The CDR3 contains 14 residues. Germline V gene sequence: CDR1 SGHRS, CDR2 YFSETQ.

V usage is TRBV4-1 and J usage is TRBJ2-7; TCRdb's D call of TRBD1 is untestable without DNA. The V gene's germline CDR1 is MGHRA and CDR2 YSYEKL. CDR3 size: 14 residues. The CDR3 loop reads CASSQVRTATEQYF.

This chain uses TRBV20-1 with TRBJ2-1; TCRdb returns TRBD2, unconfirmable since there is no DNA. This CDR3 region has 15 residues. Germline V gene lookup returns CDR1 DFQATT and CDR2 SNEGSKA (reference sequence). CDR3 in amino acids: CSADGTSGPYNEQFF.

This chain links TRBV5-5 with TRBJ2-1. Germline values: CDR1 SGHKS, CDR2 YYEKEE (reference sequence). The CDR3 spans 13 residues. The CDR3 is CASSLAPFNEQFF.